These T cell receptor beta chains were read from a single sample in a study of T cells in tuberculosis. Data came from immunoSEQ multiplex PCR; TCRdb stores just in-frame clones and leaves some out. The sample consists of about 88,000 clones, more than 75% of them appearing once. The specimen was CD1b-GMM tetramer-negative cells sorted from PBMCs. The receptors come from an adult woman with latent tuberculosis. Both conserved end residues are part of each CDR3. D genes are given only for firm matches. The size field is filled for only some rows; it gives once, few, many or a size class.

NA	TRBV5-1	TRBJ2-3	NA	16	CASSYTQLTSTDTQYF	TGCGCCAGCAGCTACACACAGCTAACCAGCACAGATACGCAGTATTTT
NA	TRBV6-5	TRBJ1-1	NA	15	CASSYLAGRSTEAFF	TGTGCCAGCAGTTACCTCGCGGGACGCTCAACTGAAGCTTTCTTT
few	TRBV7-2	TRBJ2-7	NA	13	CASSLGPSYEQYF	TGTGCCAGCAGCTTAGGGCCATCCTACGAGCAGTACTTC
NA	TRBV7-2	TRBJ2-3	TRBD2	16	CASSPLTSGGADTQYF	TGTGCCAGCAGCCCCCTGACTAGCGGGGGGGCGGATACGCAGTATTTT
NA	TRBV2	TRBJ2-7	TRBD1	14	CASRQGAGSYEQYF	TGTGCCAGCAGACAGGGGGCTGGGTCCTACGAGCAGTACTTC
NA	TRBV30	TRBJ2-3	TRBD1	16	CAWSTHRGSRTDTQYF	TGTGCCTGGAGTACGCACAGGGGATCCCGCACAGATACGCAGTATTTT
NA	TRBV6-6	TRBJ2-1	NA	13	CASSVTVNNEQFF	TGTGCCAGCAGCGTGACAGTGAACAATGAGCAGTTCTTC
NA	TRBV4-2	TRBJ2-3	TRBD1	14	CASSPGGETDTQYF	TGTGCCAGCAGTCCAGGGGGCGAAACAGATACGCAGTATTTT
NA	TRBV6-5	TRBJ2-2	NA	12	CASSLRLGELFF	TGTGCCAGCAGTCTTCGACTCGGGGAGCTGTTTTTT
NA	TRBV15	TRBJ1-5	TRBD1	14	CATYAGTGEQPQHF	TGTGCCACCTATGCCGGGACAGGGGAACAGCCCCAGCATTTT
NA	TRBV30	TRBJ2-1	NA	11	CAWSSVNEQFF	TGTGCCTGGAGTTCTGTCAATGAGCAGTTCTTC
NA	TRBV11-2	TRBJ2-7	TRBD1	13	CASSSGQGYEQYF	TGTGCCAGCAGCTCGGGACAGGGCTACGAGCAGTACTTC
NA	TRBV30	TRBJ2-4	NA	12	CAWNQGFNIQYF	TGTGCCTGGAATCAGGGTTTCAACATTCAGTACTTC
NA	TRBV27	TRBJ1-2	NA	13	CASGRVGSYGYTF	TGTGCCAGCGGAAGAGTCGGGTCCTATGGCTACACCTTC
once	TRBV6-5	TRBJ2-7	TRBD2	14	CASSGRTSGYEQYF	TGTGCCAGCAGTGGCCGGACTAGCGGCTACGAGCAGTACTTC
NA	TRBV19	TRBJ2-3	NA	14	CASTLPGGTDTQYF	TGTGCCAGTACCCTACCCGGGGGCACAGATACGCAGTATTTT
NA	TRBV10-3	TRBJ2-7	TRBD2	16	CAISESRASGSYEQYF	TGTGCCATCAGTGAGTCTAGGGCTAGCGGATCCTACGAGCAGTACTTC
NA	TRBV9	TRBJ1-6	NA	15	CASSAQGTYNSPLHF	TGTGCCAGCAGCGCACAGGGAACCTATAATTCACCCCTCCACTTT
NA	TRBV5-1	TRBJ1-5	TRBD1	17	CASSLGTGGKSNQPQHF	TGCGCCAGCAGCTTGGGGACAGGGGGCAAAAGCAATCAGCCCCAGCATTTT
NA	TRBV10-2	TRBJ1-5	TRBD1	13	CASRGTVNQPQHF	TGCGCCAGCAGAGGGACAGTCAATCAGCCCCAGCATTTT
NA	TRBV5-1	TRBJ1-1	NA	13	CASSFSQNTEAFF	TGCGCCAGCAGCTTCTCACAGAACACTGAAGCTTTCTTT
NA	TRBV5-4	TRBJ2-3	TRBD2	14	CASSLPGGLDTQYF	TGTGCCAGCAGCTTGCCGGGGGGTTTGGATACGCAGTATTTT